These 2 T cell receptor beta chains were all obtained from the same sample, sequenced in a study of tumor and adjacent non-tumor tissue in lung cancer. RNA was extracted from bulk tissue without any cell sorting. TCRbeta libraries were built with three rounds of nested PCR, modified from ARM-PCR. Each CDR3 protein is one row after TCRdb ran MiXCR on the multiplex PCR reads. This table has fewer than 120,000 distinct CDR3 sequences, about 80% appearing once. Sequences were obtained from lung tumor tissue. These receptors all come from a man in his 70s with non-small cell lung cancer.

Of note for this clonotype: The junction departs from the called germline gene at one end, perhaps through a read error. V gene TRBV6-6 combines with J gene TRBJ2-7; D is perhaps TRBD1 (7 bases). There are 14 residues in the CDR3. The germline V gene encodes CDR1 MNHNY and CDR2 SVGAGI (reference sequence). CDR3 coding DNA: TGTGACAGCGTTGCAGGGGGGAGCTCCTATAAGCAGTACTTC. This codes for CDSVAGGSSYKQYF.

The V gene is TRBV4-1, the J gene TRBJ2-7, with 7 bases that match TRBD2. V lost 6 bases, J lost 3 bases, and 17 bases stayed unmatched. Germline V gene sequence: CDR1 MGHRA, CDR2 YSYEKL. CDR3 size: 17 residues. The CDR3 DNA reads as TGCGCCAGCAGACACCGATGCCCAGCGGGAAGTCGCTACGAGCAGTACTTC. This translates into CASRHRCPAGSRYEQYF.